These 8 T cell receptor beta chains were sequenced from one sample in a study of molecular identifiers for immune sequencing clone quantification. TCRdb passed the PCR reads through MiXCR, listing each CDR3 protein once. The sample has around 320,000 distinct CDR3 sequences, 24% seen once. The specimen was naive CD8+ T cells from blood, with Jurkat cell RNA spiked in. Noted subset: FACS-sorted CD8+CD4-CCR7+CD45RA+ naive T cells. Receptors originate from a human donor in good health. Some libraries in this study had Jurkat cell RNA spiked in.

This sequence joins TRBV28 and TRBJ1-1; 7 nucleotides line up with TRBD1. The CDR3 loop spans 17 amino acids. Germline loops: CDR1 MDHEN, CDR2 SYDVKM. The V segment lost 7 bases and the J segment 1 base; nucleotides outside the gene matches: 15. CDR3 DNA: TGTGCCAGCACCAGACCCGGGACAGAATTACAGAACACTGAAGCTTTCTTT. Amino acids: CASTRPGTELQNTEAFF. Combining the CDR3 with reference TRBV28 and TRBJ1-1 gives the whole variable domain DVKVTQSSRYLVKRTGEKVFLECVQDMDHENMFWYRQDPGLGLRLIYFSYDVKMKEKGDIPEGYSVSREKKERFSLILESASTNQTSMYLCASTRPGTELQNTEAFFGQGTRLTVV.

This clonotype came up many times. V usage is TRBV6-5 and J usage is TRBJ2-6; no reliable D call. Germline CDR1 and CDR2: MNHEY and SVGAGI. V lost 7 bases and J lost 0, with 1 base in between. The CDR3 has 12 residues. The CDR3 is CASNSGANVLTF. Here the CDR3 DNA reads TGTGCCAGCAACTCTGGGGCCAACGTCCTGACTTTC.

This chain connects TRBV28 to TRBJ1-1; a weak D match, TRBD1 (5 bases). Trimming took off 5 bases at V and 4 bases at J, with 14 bases between the two ends. The length of the CDR3 is 14 residues. Germline CDR1 reads MDHEN; CDR2 reads SYDVKM. CDR3 region: CASSVMTVSTEAFF. CDR3 nucleotide sequence: TGTGCCAGCAGTGTTATGACAGTGAGCACTGAAGCTTTCTTT.

This clonotype was seen a few times. The CDR3 DNA reads as TGTGCCAGCAGTTGGGGACAGTCCCGCACAGATACGCAGTATTTT. This gives the protein CASSWGQSRTDTQYF. This chain uses TRBV28 with TRBJ2-3; TRBD1 matches 7 bases. The trim removed 4 bases at V and 1 base at J, leaving 5 bases unmatched. The CDR3 extends over 15 amino acids. Looked up from germline, CDR1 is MDHEN and CDR2 is SYDVKM.

This clonotype has a handful of counts. This chain uses TRBV4-3 with TRBJ2-1; 9 bases fit TRBD2. With 6 bases clipped from V and 7 bases from J, the junction kept 7 bases outside the gene matches. The CDR3 runs 14 residues. The germline V gene has CDR1 LGHNA and CDR2 YSLEER. CDR3: CASSALAGTNEQFF. The CDR3 nucleotides read TGCGCCAGCAGTGCGCTAGCGGGGACGAATGAGCAGTTCTTC.

This chain connects TRBV6-6 to TRBJ1-5; possible D gene TRBD1, 5 bases. The V end was cut by 0 bases, the J end by 5 bases, with 23 bases between. This CDR3 contains 19 residues. Looked up from germline, CDR1 is MNHNY and CDR2 is SVGAGI (reference sequence). The DNA for the CDR3 is TGTGCCAGCAGTTACTCCAGCAGGGTGGGGAGGGTGAGGGATCAGCCCCAGCATTTT. Amino acid sequence: CASSYSSRVGRVRDQPQHF.

Notes on this clonotype: A single base separates this from a much larger clone, so it may be a read error. V usage is TRBV3-1 and J usage is TRBJ1-2; 7 bases fit TRBD1. The CDR3 totals 14 residues. Germline assignment: CDR1 LGHDT and CDR2 YNNKEL (reference sequence). Written as DNA, the CDR3 is TGTGCCAGCAGCCAAGGAAGGGGGCTCTATGGCTGCACCTTC. It is translated as CASSQGRGLYGCTF.

The chain uses TRBV7-9 and TRBJ2-1; TRBD1 matches 9 bases. The CDR3 covers 14 residues. The germline CDR1 and CDR2 sequences are SEHNR and FQNEAQ (reference sequence). With 5 bases clipped from V and 10 bases from J, the junction kept 9 bases outside the gene matches. CDR3 residues: CASSAPEDRGEQFF. CDR3 coding DNA: TGTGCCAGCAGCGCCCCCGAGGACAGGGGAGAGCAGTTCTTC.